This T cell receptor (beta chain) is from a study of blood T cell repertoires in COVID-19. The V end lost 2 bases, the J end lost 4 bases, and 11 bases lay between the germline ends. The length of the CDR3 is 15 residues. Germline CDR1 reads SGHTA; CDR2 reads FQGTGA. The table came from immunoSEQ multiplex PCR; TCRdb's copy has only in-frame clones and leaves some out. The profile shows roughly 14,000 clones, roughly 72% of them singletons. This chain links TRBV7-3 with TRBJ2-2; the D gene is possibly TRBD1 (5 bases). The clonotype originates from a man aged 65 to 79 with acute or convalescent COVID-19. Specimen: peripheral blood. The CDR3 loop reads CASSLSAGITGELFF. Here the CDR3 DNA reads TGTGCCAGCAGCTTATCGGCAGGGATCACCGGGGAGCTGTTTTTT. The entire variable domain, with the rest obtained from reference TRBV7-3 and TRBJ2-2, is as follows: GAGVSQTPSNKVTEKGKYVELRCDPISGHTALYWYRQSLGQGPEFLIYFQGTGAADDSGLPNDRFFAVRPEGSVSTLKIQRTERGDSAVYLCASSLSAGITGELFFGEGSRLTVL.